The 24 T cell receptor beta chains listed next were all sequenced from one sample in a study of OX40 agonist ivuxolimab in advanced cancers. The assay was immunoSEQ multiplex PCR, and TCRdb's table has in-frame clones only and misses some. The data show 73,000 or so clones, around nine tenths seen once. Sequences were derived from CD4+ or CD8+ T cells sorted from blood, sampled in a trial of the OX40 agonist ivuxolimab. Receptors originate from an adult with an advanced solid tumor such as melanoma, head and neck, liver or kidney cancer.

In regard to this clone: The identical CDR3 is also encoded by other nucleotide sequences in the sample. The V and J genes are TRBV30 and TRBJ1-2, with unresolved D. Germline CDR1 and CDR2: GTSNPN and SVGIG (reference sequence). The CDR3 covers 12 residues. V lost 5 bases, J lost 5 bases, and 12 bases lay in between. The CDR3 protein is CAWGDGFYGYTF. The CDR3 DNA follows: TGTGCCTGGGGAGACGGCTTTTATGGCTACACCTTC.

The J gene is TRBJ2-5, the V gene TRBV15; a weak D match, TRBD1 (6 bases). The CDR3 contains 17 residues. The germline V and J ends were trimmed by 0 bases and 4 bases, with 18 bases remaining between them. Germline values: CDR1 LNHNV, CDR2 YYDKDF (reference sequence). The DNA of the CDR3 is TGTGCCACCAGCAGAGATGGACCCCAGGGGAACAGAGAGACCCAGTACTTC. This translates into CATSRDGPQGNRETQYF. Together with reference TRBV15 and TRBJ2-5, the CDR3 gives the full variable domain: DAMVIQNPRYQVTQFGKPVTLSCSQTLNHNVMYWYQQKSSQAPKLLFHYYDKDFNNEADTPDNFQSRRPNTSFCFLDIRSPGLGDTAMYLCATSRDGPQGNRETQYFGPGTRLLVL.

CDR3 in DNA: TGTGCCAGCACAATGAACACTGAAGCTTTCTTT. This codes for CASTMNTEAFF. The chain carries TRBV6-5 and TRBJ1-1; unclear D gene. V lost 7 bases and J lost 0, with 3 bases in between. Germline CDR1 and CDR2: MNHEY and SVGAGI. The CDR3 runs 11 residues.

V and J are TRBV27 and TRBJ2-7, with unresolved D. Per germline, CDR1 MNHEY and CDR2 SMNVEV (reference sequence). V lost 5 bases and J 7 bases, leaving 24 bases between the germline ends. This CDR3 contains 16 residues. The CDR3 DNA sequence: TGTGCCAGCAGTCCCGTCGGGCTCCTCGGAACGGAAGAGCAGTACTTC. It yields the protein CASSPVGLLGTEEQYF.

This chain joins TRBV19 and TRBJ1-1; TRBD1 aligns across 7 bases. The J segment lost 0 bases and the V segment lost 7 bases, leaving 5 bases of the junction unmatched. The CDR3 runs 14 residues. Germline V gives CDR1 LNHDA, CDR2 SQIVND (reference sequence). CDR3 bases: TGTGCCAGTATCCAGGGGGTCATGAACACTGAAGCTTTCTTT. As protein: CASIQGVMNTEAFF.

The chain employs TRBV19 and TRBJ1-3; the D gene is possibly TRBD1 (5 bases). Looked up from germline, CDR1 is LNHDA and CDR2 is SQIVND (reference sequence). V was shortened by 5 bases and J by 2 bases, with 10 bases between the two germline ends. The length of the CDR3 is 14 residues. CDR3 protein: CASSRVGAGNTIYF. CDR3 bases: TGTGCCAGTAGTCGCGTGGGGGCTGGAAACACCATATATTTT.

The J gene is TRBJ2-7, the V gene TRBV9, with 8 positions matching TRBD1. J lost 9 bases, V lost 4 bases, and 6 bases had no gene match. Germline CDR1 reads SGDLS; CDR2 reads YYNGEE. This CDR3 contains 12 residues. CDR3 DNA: TGTGCCAGCAGCAGTCCGACAGGGGTGCAGTACTTC. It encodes CASSSPTGVQYF.

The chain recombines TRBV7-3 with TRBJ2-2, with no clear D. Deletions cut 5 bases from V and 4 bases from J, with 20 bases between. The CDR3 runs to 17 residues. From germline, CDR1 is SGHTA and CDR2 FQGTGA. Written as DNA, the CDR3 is TGTGCCAGCAGCCCCCCCCTCGGCCATAAGGGCACCGGGGAGCTGTTTTTT. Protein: CASSPPLGHKGTGELFF. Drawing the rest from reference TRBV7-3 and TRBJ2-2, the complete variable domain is GAGVSQTPSNKVTEKGKYVELRCDPISGHTALYWYRQSLGQGPEFLIYFQGTGAADDSGLPNDRFFAVRPEGSVSTLKIQRTERGDSAVYLCASSPPLGHKGTGELFFGEGSRLTVL.

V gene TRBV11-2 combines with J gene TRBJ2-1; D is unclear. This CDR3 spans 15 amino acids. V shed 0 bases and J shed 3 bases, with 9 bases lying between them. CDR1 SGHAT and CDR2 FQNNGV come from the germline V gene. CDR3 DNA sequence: TGTGCCAGCAGCTTAGAGGGTGGCGGCTACAATGAGCAGTTCTTC. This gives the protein CASSLEGGGYNEQFF.

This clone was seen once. CDR3 region: CAARGPNYGYTF. The CDR3 DNA reads as TGTGCCGCAAGGGGTCCTAACTATGGCTACACCTTC. The gene calls are TRBV6-1 and TRBJ1-2; maybe TRBD1 (5 bases). Trimming cost V 11 bases and J 0 bases, with 10 bases left between them. Per germline, CDR1 MNHNS and CDR2 SASEGT. The CDR3 is made up of 12 amino acids.

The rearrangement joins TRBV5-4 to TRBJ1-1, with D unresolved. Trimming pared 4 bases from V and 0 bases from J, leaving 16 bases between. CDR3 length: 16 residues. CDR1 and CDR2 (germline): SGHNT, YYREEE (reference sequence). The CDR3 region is CASSHDIVPLNTEAFF. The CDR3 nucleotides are TGTGCCAGCAGCCATGATATCGTTCCACTGAACACTGAAGCTTTCTTT. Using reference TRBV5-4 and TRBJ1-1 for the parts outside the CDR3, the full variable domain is ETGVTQSPTHLIKTRGQQVTLRCSSQSGHNTVSWYQQALGQGPQFIFQYYREEENGRGNFPPRFSGLQFPNYSSELNVNALELDDSALYLCASSHDIVPLNTEAFFGQGTRLTVV.

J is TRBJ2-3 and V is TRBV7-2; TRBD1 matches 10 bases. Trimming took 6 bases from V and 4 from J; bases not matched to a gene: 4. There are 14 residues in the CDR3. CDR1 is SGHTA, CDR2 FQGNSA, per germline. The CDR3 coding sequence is TGTGCCAGCAGACGCGGACAGGGGGCAGATACGCAGTATTTT. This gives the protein CASRRGQGADTQYF. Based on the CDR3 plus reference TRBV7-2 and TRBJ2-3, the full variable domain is GAGVSQSPSNKVTEKGKDVELRCDPISGHTALYWYRQSLGQGLEFLIYFQGNSAPDKSGLPSDRFSAERTGGSVSTLTIQRTQQEDSAVYLCASRRGQGADTQYFGPGTRLTVL.

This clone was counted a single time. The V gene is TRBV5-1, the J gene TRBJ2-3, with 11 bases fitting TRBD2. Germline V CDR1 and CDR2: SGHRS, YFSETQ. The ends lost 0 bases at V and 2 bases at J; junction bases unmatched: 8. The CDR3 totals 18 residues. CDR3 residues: CASSLGPSGGMITDTQYF. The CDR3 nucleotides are TGCGCCAGCAGCTTGGGTCCTAGCGGGGGGATGATCACAGATACGCAGTATTTT.

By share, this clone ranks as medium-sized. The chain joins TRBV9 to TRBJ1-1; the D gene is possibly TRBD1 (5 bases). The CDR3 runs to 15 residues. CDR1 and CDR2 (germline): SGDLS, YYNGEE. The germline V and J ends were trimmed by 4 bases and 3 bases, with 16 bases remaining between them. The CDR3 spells CASSPGHLQDTEAFF. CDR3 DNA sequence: TGTGCCAGCAGCCCGGGGCACCTGCAGGACACTGAAGCTTTCTTT.

CDR3 region: CASSEALTGGRTEAFF. As DNA, the CDR3 is TGTGCCAGCAGTGAAGCACTGACAGGGGGCAGGACTGAAGCTTTCTTT. The chain uses TRBV6-1 and TRBJ1-1; 10 bases agree with TRBD1. This CDR3 is 16 amino acids long. The J segment lost 5 bases and the V segment lost 0 bases, leaving 6 bases of the junction unmatched. Germline values: CDR1 MNHNS, CDR2 SASEGT.

This CDR3 reads CASSLVGQANEKLFF. CDR3 nucleotides: TGTGCCAGCAGCTTAGTGGGACAGGCTAATGAAAAACTGTTTTTT. The genes are TRBV7-2 and TRBJ1-4; 8 nucleotides align to TRBD1. Unmatched junction bases numbered 1, after V lost 1 base and J lost 3 bases. The CDR3 extends over 15 amino acids. Germline lookup yields CDR1 SGHTA and CDR2 FQGNSA.

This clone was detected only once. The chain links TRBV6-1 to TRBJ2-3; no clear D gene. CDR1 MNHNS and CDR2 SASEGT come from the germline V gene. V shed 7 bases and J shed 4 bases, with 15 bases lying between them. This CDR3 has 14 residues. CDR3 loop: CASTPGQVADTQYF. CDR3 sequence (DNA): TGTGCCAGCACACCTGGGCAGGTGGCAGATACGCAGTATTTT.

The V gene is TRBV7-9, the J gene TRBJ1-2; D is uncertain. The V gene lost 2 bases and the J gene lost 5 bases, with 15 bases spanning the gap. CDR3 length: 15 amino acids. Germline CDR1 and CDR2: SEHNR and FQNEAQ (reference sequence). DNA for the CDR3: TGTGCCAGCAGCTTAAGCTTACACGGAGGGTATGGCTACACCTTC. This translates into CASSLSLHGGYGYTF.

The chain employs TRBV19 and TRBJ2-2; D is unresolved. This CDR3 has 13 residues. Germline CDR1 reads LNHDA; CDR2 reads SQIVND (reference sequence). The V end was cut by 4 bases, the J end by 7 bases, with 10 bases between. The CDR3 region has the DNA TGTGCCAGTAGTACGTACGAAGGCGGGGAGCTGTTTTTT. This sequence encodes CASSTYEGGELFF.

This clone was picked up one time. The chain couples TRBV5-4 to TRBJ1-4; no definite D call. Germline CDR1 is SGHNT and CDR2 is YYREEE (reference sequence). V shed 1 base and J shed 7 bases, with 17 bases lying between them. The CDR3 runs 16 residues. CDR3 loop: CASSLSSPAIGEKLFF. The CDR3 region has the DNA TGTGCCAGCAGCTTGTCGTCCCCGGCGATAGGTGAAAAACTGTTTTTT.

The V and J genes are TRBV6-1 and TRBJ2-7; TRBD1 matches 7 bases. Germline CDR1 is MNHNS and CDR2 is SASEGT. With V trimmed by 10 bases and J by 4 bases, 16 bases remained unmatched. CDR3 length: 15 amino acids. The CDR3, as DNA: TGTGCCACTCAGGGTGGAAGACAGGGATCTTACGAGCAGTACTTC. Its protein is CATQGGRQGSYEQYF.

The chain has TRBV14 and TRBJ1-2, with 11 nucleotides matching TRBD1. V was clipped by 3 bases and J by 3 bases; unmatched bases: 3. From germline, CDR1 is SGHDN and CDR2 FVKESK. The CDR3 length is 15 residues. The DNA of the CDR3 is TGTGCCAGCAGCCAGATGGGACAGGGGGACTATGGCTACACCTTC. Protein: CASSQMGQGDYGYTF.

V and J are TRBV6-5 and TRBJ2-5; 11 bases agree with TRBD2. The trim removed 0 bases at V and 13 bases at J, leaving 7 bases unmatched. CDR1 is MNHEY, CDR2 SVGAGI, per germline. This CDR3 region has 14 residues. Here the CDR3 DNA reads TGTGCCAGCAGTTACTCGACTAGCGGGGCCCCCCGGTACTTC. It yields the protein CASSYSTSGAPRYF.

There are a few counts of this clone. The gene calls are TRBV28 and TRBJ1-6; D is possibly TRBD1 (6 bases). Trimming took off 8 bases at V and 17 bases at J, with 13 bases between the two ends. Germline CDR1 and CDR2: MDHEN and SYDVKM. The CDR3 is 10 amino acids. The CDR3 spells CASEGVSVHF. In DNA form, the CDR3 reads TGTGCCAGCGAGGGGGTTTCGGTCCACTTT.